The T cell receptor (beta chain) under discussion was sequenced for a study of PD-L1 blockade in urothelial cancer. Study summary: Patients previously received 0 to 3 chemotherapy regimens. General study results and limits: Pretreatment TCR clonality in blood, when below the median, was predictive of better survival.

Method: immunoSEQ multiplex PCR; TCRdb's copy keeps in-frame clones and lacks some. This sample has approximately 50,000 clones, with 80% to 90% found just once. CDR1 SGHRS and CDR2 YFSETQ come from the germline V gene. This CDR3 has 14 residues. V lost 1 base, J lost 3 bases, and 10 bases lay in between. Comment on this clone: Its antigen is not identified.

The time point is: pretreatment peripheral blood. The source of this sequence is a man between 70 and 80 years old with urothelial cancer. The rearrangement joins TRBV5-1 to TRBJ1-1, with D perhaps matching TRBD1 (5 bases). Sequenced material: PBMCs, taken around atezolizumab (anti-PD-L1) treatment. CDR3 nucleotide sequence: TGCGCCAGCAGCTTGTGGGGGACTGACACTGAAGCTTTCTTT. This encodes CASSLWGTDTEAFF.